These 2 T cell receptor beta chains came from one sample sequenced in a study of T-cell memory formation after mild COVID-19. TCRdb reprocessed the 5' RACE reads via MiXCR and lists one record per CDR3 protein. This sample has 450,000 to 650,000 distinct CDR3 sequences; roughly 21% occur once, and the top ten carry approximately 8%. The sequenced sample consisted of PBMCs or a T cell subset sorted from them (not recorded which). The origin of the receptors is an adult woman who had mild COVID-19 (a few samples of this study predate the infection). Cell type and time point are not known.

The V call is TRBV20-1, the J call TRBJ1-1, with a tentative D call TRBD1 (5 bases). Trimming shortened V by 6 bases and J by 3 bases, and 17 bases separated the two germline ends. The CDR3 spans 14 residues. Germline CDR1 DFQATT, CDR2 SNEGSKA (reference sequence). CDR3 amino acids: CSADLGGPYTEAFF. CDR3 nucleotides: TGCAGTGCAGACCTGGGGGGTCCGTACACTGAAGCTTTCTTT.

The CDR3 DNA reads TGTGCCATCAGTTCAGCGGGGGGACACACAGATACGCAGTATTTT. It translates to CAISSAGGHTDTQYF. V is TRBV10-3 and J is TRBJ2-3, with 9 bases that match TRBD2. The CDR3 has 15 residues. Germline V gene sequence: CDR1 ENHRY, CDR2 SYGVKD. Trimming at V came to 5 bases and at J to 2 bases, leaving 5 bases not matched to a gene.